This TCR beta chain derives from a study of neoadjuvant nivolumab and ipilimumab in lung cancer. The method was immunoSEQ multiplex PCR; TCRdb's version includes in-frame clones alone and lacks a portion of them. In the table there are 40,000 or so clones, roughly nine tenths of which are singletons. V lost 2 bases and J 1 base, leaving 5 bases between the germline ends. The CDR3 loop spans 13 amino acids. Germline CDR1 is SGHVS and CDR2 is FQNEAQ. This specimen was peripheral blood, taken before neoadjuvant nivolumab, alone or with ipilimumab. The genes are TRBV7-8 and TRBJ1-1; D not certain. This clonotype originated in an adult with non-small cell lung cancer. The CDR3 sequence: CASSLSGNTEAFF. The DNA for the CDR3 is TGTGCCAGCAGCTTATCAGGGAACACTGAAGCTTTCTTT.